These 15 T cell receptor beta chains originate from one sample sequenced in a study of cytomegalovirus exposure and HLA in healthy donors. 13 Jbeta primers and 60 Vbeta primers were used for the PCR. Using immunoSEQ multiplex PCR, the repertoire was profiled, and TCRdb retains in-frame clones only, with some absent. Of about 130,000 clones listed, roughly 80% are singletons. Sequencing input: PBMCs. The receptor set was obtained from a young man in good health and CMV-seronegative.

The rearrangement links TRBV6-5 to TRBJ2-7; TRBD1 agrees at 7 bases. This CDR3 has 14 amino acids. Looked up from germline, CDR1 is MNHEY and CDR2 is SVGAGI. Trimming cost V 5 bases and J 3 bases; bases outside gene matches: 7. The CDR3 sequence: CASSRDRTFYEQYF. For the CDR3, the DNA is TGTGCCAGCAGTCGGGACAGAACTTTCTACGAGCAGTACTTC.

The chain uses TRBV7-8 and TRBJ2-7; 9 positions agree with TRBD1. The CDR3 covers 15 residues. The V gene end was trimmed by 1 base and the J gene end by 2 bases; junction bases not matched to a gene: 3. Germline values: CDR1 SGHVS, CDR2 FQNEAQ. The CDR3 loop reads CASSLEGQGPYEQYF. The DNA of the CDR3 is TGTGCCAGCAGCTTAGAGGGACAGGGACCCTACGAGCAGTACTTC.

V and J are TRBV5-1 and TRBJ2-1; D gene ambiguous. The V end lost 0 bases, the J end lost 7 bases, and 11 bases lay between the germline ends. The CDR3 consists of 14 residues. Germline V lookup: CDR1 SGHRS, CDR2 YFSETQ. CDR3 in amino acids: CASSLGLKENEQFF. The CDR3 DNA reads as TGCGCCAGCAGCTTGGGGTTAAAGGAGAATGAGCAGTTCTTC.

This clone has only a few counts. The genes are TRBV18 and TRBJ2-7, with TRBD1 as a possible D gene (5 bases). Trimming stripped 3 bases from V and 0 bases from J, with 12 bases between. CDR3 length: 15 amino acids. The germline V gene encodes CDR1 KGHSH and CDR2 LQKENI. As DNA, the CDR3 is TGTGCCAGCTCACCCATGACAGTGAGCTCCTACGAGCAGTACTTC. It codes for CASSPMTVSSYEQYF.

The CDR3 here is CASSLPSGSDGQFF. As DNA, the CDR3 is TGCGCCAGCAGCTTGCCTAGCGGGAGTGATGGGCAGTTCTTC. The chain employs TRBV5-1 and TRBJ2-1, with 10 nucleotides matching TRBD2. This CDR3 spans 14 amino acids. Trimming took 1 base from V and 12 from J; bases not matched to a gene: 7. Germline V gives CDR1 SGHRS, CDR2 YFSETQ.

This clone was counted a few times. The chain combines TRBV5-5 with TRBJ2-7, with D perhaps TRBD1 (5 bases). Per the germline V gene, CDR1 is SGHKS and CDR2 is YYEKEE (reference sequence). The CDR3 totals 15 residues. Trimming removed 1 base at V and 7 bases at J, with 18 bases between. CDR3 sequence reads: CASSLPRTIDGEQYF. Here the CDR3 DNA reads TGTGCCAGCAGCTTGCCCAGGACAATCGATGGTGAGCAGTACTTC.

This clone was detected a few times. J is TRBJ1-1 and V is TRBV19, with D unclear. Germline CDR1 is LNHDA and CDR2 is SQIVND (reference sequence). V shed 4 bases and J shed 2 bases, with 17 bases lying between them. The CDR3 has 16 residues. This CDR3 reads CASSTRAGGVNTEAFF. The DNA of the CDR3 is TGTGCCAGTAGTACCCGGGCCGGAGGAGTAAACACTGAAGCTTTCTTT. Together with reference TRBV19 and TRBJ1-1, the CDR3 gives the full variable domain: DGGITQSPKYLFRKEGQNVTLSCEQNLNHDAMYWYRQDPGQGLRLIYYSQIVNDFQKGDIAEGYSVSREKKESFPLTVTSAQKNPTAFYLCASSTRAGGVNTEAFFGQGTRLTVV.

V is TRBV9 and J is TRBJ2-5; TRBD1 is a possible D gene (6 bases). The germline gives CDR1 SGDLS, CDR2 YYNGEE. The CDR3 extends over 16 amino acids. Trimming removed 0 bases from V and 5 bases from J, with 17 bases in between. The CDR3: CASSVATGQGGETQYF. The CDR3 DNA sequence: TGTGCCAGCAGCGTAGCTACAGGGCAGGGTGGGGAGACCCAGTACTTC.

The CDR3 reads CASSSIPGNQPQHF. For the CDR3, the DNA is TGTGCCAGCAGTTCGATCCCAGGGAATCAGCCCCAGCATTTT. The gene calls are TRBV27 and TRBJ1-5; maybe TRBD1 (5 bases). This CDR3 has 14 amino acids. Germline values: CDR1 MNHEY, CDR2 SMNVEV (reference sequence). V lost 4 bases to trimming and J lost 4 bases, with 11 bases between them.

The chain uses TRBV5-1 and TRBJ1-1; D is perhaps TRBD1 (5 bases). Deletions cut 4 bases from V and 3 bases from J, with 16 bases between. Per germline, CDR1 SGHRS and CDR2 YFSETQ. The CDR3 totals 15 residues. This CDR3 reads CASSPGWGGDTEAFF. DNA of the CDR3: TGCGCCAGCAGCCCGGGTTGGGGGGGGGACACTGAAGCTTTCTTT. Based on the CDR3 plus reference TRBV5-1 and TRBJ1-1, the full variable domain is KAGVTQTPRYLIKTRGQQVTLSCSPISGHRSVSWYQQTPGQGLQFLFEYFSETQRNKGNFPGRFSGRQFSNSRSEMNVSTLELGDSALYLCASSPGWGGDTEAFFGQGTRLTVV.

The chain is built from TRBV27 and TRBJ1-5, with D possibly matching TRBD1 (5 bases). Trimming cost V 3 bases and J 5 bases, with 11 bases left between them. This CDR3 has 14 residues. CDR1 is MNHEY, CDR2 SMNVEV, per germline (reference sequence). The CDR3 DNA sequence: TGTGCCAGCAGTTTGAGAGGGACTCATCAGCCCCAGCATTTT. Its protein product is CASSLRGTHQPQHF.

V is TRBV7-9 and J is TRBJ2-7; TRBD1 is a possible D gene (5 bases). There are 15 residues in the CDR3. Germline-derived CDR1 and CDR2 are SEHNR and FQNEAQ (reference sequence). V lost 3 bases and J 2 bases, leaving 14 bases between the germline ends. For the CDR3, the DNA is TGTGCCAGCAGCTTGAGGACACCTAATACCTACGAGCAGTACTTC. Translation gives CASSLRTPNTYEQYF. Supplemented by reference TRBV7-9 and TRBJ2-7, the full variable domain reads DTGVSQNPRHKITKRGQNVTFRCDPISEHNRLYWYRQTLGQGPEFLTYFQNEAQLEKSRLLSDRFSAERPKGSFSTLEIQRTEQGDSAMYLCASSLRTPNTYEQYFGPGTRLTVT.

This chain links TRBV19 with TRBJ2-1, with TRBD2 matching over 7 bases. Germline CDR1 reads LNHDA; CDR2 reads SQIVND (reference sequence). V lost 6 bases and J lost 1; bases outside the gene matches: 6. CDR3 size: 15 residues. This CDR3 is CASRPSGASYNEQFF. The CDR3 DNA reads TGTGCCAGTAGGCCGAGCGGGGCTTCCTACAATGAGCAGTTCTTC.

CDR3 loop: CASSLGQIYGYTF. The CDR3 nucleotides read TGCGCCAGCAGCCTCGGACAGATCTATGGCTACACCTTC. This rearrangement joins TRBV5-1 to TRBJ1-2; possible D gene TRBD1, 6 bases. Looked up from germline, CDR1 is SGHRS and CDR2 is YFSETQ. V was cut by 4 bases and J by 4 bases, with 11 bases left in between. CDR3 size: 13 residues.

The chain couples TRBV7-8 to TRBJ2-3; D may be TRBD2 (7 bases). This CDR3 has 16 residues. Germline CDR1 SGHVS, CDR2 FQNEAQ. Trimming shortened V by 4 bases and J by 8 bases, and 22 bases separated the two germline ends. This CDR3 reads CASSWTKGEGLPTQYF. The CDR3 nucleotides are TGTGCCAGCAGCTGGACAAAGGGGGAGGGTCTGCCTACGCAGTATTTT.